This is a list of T cell receptor beta chains from one sample in a study of blood T cells in healthy people across ages. TCRdb processed the 5' RACE reads anew with MiXCR; each CDR3 protein has one entry. Of 1.5 million or so distinct CDR3 sequences listed, roughly 43% are singletons. Material: blood. The origin of the receptors is a woman between 18 and 29 years old in good health. Both conserved end residues are trimmed from each CDR3. The order of the fields is V gene, J gene, CDR3 length, CDR3 protein.

TRBV6-2/TRBV6-3,TRBJ2-3,11,ASRRQGSDTQY
TRBV7-9,TRBJ2-3,13,ASSRQGIGTDTQY
TRBV6-2/TRBV6-3,TRBJ1-2,14,ASSRRGQPLDYGYT
TRBV27,TRBJ2-3,13,ASSLPSAPRDTQY
TRBV11-1,-,13,ASSNEGAPYNEQY
TRBV5-5,TRBJ1-1,13,ASSSAPRGLTEAF
TRBV2,TRBJ2-1,13,ASSPRTGGDNEQF
TRBV6-1,TRBJ2-6,15,ASSDGDRLSGANVLT
TRBV9,TRBJ2-7,10,ASSPFGAEQY
TRBV20-1,TRBJ2-7,12,SASGQARTYEQY
TRBV9,TRBJ2-1,10,ASSLPPNEQF
TRBV30,TRBJ1-6,12,AWRQAGTNSPLH
TRBV4-3,TRBJ2-5,14,ASSQDRGTIYGEQY
TRBV5-1,TRBJ2-5,13,TSSLAVTIQETQY
TRBV7-8,TRBJ1-2,12,ASSQRIKGQYFT
TRBV20-1,TRBJ1-2,12,SARTDRAPYGYT
TRBV7-9,TRBJ1-4,11,ASRSERNEKLF
TRBV6-2/TRBV6-3,TRBJ2-3,11,AVQRGSTDTQY
TRBV7-2,TRBJ2-3,11,ASSRGSRDTQY
TRBV6-5,TRBJ2-3,13,ASSYERTGTDTQY
TRBV28,TRBJ2-5,11,ASSSGTQETQY
TRBV29-1,TRBJ2-3,12,SVAPGALADTQY
TRBV20-1,TRBJ1-4,11,SARRRASEKLF
TRBV6-2/TRBV6-3,-,12,ASKFRLNYNEQY
TRBV4-2,TRBJ2-7,14,ASSQDPGQADYEQY
TRBV27,TRBJ2-7,9,ASTGLSGQY
TRBV4-1,TRBJ2-1,12,ASSWDAGNYEQF
TRBV29-1,TRBJ2-7,11,SVVGHPTYEQY
TRBV29-1,TRBJ1-1,12,SVGPKITNTEAF
TRBV29-1,TRBJ1-1,9,SGSQGEKAF
TRBV6-6,TRBJ1-2,13,ASSPWTGPSYGYT
TRBV15,TRBJ2-1,14,ATREGRAVSYNEQF
TRBV20-1,TRBJ2-4,12,SARETSAVGAQY
TRBV2,TRBJ2-7,13,ASRVQGTSVSEQY
TRBV12-3/TRBV12-4,TRBJ2-1,13,ASSLVKRAGNEQF
TRBV18,TRBJ1-4,13,ASSRPDRGNEKLF
TRBV29-1,TRBJ2-4,9,SVEGLGFRY
TRBV4-3,TRBJ1-5,12,ASSQDRWKQPQH
TRBV5-1,TRBJ2-3,13,ASSLADSLRDTQY
TRBV19,TRBJ2-1,10,ASSIRGGEQF
TRBV20-1,TRBJ2-1,15,SARRTSGRASYNEQF
TRBV4-2,TRBJ1-2,14,ASSQDQARGRNGYT
TRBV27,TRBJ2-5,15,ASSSRTSGGLQETQY
TRBV7-2,TRBJ2-1,12,ASSLASRANEQF
TRBV4-1,TRBJ1-2,12,ASSQVITGVGYT
TRBV20-1,TRBJ1-2,12,SARARDRVGGYT
TRBV7-9,TRBJ2-3,17,ASIPVSGGGFTGTDTQY
TRBV27,TRBJ2-1,13,ASSLVAGGDNEQF
TRBV4-1,TRBJ1-2,14,ASSQFPSNSNYGYT
TRBV7-2,TRBJ1-2,13,ASSFTGQWDYGYT
TRBV25-1,TRBJ2-3,14,AIPKTRQGETDTQY
TRBV13,TRBJ2-4,10,ASSRAQDLQY
TRBV6-2/TRBV6-3,TRBJ1-1,11,ASASGMNTEAF
TRBV28,TRBJ2-1,10,ASNRRGNEQF